Below are 18 T cell receptor beta chains sequenced from a single sample in a study of blood T cell repertoires in COVID-19. Some clones are missing from TCRdb's copy, which holds only in-frame ones; the method was immunoSEQ multiplex PCR. The sample lists 150,000 to 250,000 clones, 82% occurring once. Sequencing was done on a sample of peripheral blood. These receptors originate from a human donor with acute or convalescent COVID-19. The donor label of this sample is uncertain.

This chain uses TRBV29-1 with TRBJ1-3; D is perhaps TRBD1 (5 bases). V dropped 6 bases and J dropped 0 bases, with 15 bases sitting between them. CDR1 is SQVTM and CDR2 is ANQGSEA in the germline V gene. The CDR3 sequence is 15 residues long. The CDR3 loop reads CSVGGGVTSGNTIYF. CDR3 DNA: TGCAGCGTCGGAGGAGGGGTGACCTCTGGAAACACCATATATTTT.

In its sample, this clone was seen a few times. This rearrangement joins TRBV28 to TRBJ1-1; TRBD1 is a possible D gene (5 bases). This CDR3 has 15 residues. Germline V CDR1 and CDR2: MDHEN, SYDVKM. Deletions cut 8 bases from V and 1 base from J, with 17 bases between. The CDR3 sequence: CASWDLGGRNTEAFF. CDR3 bases: TGTGCCAGCTGGGACCTGGGAGGGCGGAACACTGAAGCTTTCTTT.

This chain links TRBV5-4 with TRBJ2-7; 7 bases fit TRBD1. CDR3 length: 14 amino acids. CDR1 and CDR2 (germline): SGHNT, YYREEE (reference sequence). V trimming: 1 base; J trimming: 4 bases; junction bases outside the gene matches: 5. For the CDR3, the DNA is TGTGCCAGCAGCTTGTCAGGGGGTAATTACGAGCAGTACTTC. Protein: CASSLSGGNYEQYF.

J is TRBJ2-1 and V is TRBV29-1, with 12 bases aligning to TRBD2. This CDR3 has 12 amino acids. Trimming at V came to 8 bases and at J to 7 bases, leaving 3 bases not matched to a gene. Germline CDR1 and CDR2: SQVTM and ANQGSEA. CDR3 sequence (DNA): TGCAGCCTAGCGGGAGGGGGGAATGAGCAGTTCTTC. It codes for CSLAGGGNEQFF.

The chain has TRBV19 and TRBJ1-5; D remains ambiguous. This CDR3 is built from 12 residues. Germline V gene lookup returns CDR1 LNHDA and CDR2 SQIVND (reference sequence). With 4 bases removed from V and 7 bases from J, the gap between germline ends came to 8 bases. CDR3 sequence reads: CASSSTGQPQHF. CDR3 DNA sequence: TGTGCCAGTAGTAGTACCGGGCAGCCCCAGCATTTT.

This rearrangement joins TRBV11-2 to TRBJ1-2, with D possibly being TRBD1 (5 bases). From germline, CDR1 is SGHAT and CDR2 FQNNGV. CDR3 size: 12 residues. The germline V and J ends were trimmed by 5 bases and 8 bases, with 12 bases remaining between them. CDR3 sequence reads: CASSGRDDGYTF. CDR3 DNA: TGTGCCAGCAGCGGCAGGGATGACGGCTACACCTTC.

The chain uses TRBV13 and TRBJ1-1, with D maybe TRBD1 (6 bases). The CDR3 contains 17 residues. V lost 5 bases, J lost 2 bases, and 21 bases lay in between. In germline, CDR1 is PRHDT, CDR2 FYEKMQ (reference sequence). The CDR3 DNA reads TGTGCCAGCAGCCGTACGGCCTCGGGACACTTTAACACTGAAGCTTTCTTT. Protein product: CASSRTASGHFNTEAFF.

V and J are TRBV19 and TRBJ2-3; the match to TRBD2 covers 7 bases. The CDR3 totals 13 residues. The trim removed 5 bases at V and 3 bases at J, leaving 2 bases unmatched. Germline V CDR1 and CDR2: LNHDA, SQIVND (reference sequence). CDR3 loop: CASSGGGTDTQYF. DNA of the CDR3: TGTGCCAGTAGTGGGGGAGGGACAGATACGCAGTATTTT.

This clone was recorded at least ten times. V is TRBV18 and J is TRBJ2-2, with D possibly TRBD1 on 6 matching bases. Between the trimmed V and J ends, which lost 4 bases and 0 bases, there was a span of 9 bases. The CDR3 totals 15 residues. CDR1 KGHSH and CDR2 LQKENI come from the germline V gene. In nucleotides, the CDR3 is TGTGCCAGCTCACTGGGACAAGCGAACACCGGGGAGCTGTTTTTT. Its translation is CASSLGQANTGELFF.

This rearrangement joins TRBV7-2 to TRBJ1-1, with a possible D match to TRBD1 (6 bases). V lost 0 bases to trimming and J lost 11 bases, with 13 bases between them. The CDR3 sequence is 13 residues long. Germline CDR1 SGHTA, CDR2 FQGNSA. As DNA, the CDR3 is TGTGCCAGCAGCTTAGCGAAGGGGGTGTGGGCTTTCTTT. Amino acids: CASSLAKGVWAFF.

The chain combines TRBV6-1 with TRBJ2-7; 8 bases match TRBD2. Unmatched junction bases numbered 8, after V lost 2 bases and J lost 5 bases. The germline CDR1 and CDR2 sequences are MNHNS and SASEGT. The CDR3 spans 15 residues. The CDR3, as DNA: TGTGCCAGCAGTGAACTAGCGGGCAGAGGCCACGAGCAGTACTTC. This codes for CASSELAGRGHEQYF.

This chain joins TRBV9 and TRBJ1-4; D uncertain. The CDR3 is made up of 13 amino acids. Deletions cut 3 bases from V and 7 bases from J, with 10 bases between. Germline V gene lookup returns CDR1 SGDLS and CDR2 YYNGEE. CDR3 sequence (DNA): TGTGCCAGCAGCGCGTCCCCGAGTGAAAAACTGTTTTTT. As protein: CASSASPSEKLFF.

CDR3 in amino acids: CASRRTVTEAFF. The DNA for the CDR3 is TGTGCCAGCAGGAGGACAGTCACTGAAGCTTTCTTT. The J gene is TRBJ1-1, the V gene TRBV2; D may be TRBD1 (6 bases). V lost 6 bases and J 4 bases, leaving 9 bases between the germline ends. The CDR3 contains 12 residues. Germline V gene data show CDR1 as SNHLY and CDR2 as FYNNEI.

The CDR3 loop is CASGSGQGNGYTF. In DNA form, the CDR3 reads TGTGCCAGCGGGTCGGGACAGGGGAATGGCTACACCTTC. The chain employs TRBV21-1 and TRBJ1-2; the table's TRBD1 call for D was not verified on the DNA. TRBV21-1 is shown as a pseudogene. The CDR3 is made up of 13 amino acids.

The V and J genes are TRBV5-1 and TRBJ1-4, with D uncertain. This CDR3 has 16 amino acids. V dropped 4 bases and J dropped 0 bases, with 13 bases sitting between them. Germline V gene data show CDR1 as SGHRS and CDR2 as YFSETQ. The CDR3 protein is CASSKGEGATNEKLFF. CDR3 bases: TGCGCCAGCAGCAAGGGTGAGGGAGCAACTAATGAAAAACTGTTTTTT.

The CDR3 loop reads CASSGQGAYYGYTF. DNA of the CDR3: TGTGCCAGCAGTGGACAGGGGGCATATTATGGCTACACCTTC. The chain joins TRBV2 to TRBJ1-2; 10 bases fit TRBD1. With V trimmed by 4 bases and J by 5 bases, 4 bases remained unmatched. CDR1 SNHLY and CDR2 FYNNEI come from the germline V gene. This CDR3 has 14 residues.

The J gene is TRBJ2-7, the V gene TRBV9, with 10 bases fitting TRBD2. The V and J ends lost 0 bases and 6 bases, in that order; junction bases with no gene match: 6. The CDR3 length is 15 residues. In germline, CDR1 is SGDLS, CDR2 YYNGEE. The DNA for the CDR3 is TGTGCCAGCAGCGTAGACTTACTAGCGGGAAGCGAGCAGTACTTC. Translated, it gives CASSVDLLAGSEQYF.

The chain is built from TRBV27 and TRBJ2-1, with D unclear. V lost 5 bases to trimming and J lost 4 bases, with 18 bases between them. This CDR3 has 16 amino acids. CDR1 and CDR2 from the germline V gene are MNHEY and SMNVEV (reference sequence). CDR3 in DNA: TGTGCCAGCAGTCCCTCGACAAATTTGCTTTACAATGAGCAGTTCTTC. This sequence encodes CASSPSTNLLYNEQFF.